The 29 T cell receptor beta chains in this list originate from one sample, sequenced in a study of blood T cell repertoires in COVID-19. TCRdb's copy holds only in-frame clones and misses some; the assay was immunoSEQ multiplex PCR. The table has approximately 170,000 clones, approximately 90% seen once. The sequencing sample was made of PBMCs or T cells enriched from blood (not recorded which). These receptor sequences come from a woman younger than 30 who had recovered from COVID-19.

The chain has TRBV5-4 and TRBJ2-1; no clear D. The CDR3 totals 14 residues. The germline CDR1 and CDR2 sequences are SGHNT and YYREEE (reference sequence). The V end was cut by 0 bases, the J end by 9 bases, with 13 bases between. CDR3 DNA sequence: TGTGCCAGCAGCTTGGCTTTTAGCCGTAGTGAGCAGTTCTTC. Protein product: CASSLAFSRSEQFF.

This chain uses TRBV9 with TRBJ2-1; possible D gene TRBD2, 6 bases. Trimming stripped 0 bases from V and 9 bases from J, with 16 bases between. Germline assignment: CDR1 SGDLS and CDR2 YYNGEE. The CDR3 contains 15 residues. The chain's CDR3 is CASSVASLADTEQFF. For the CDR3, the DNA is TGTGCCAGCAGCGTAGCTTCACTAGCAGATACTGAGCAGTTCTTC.

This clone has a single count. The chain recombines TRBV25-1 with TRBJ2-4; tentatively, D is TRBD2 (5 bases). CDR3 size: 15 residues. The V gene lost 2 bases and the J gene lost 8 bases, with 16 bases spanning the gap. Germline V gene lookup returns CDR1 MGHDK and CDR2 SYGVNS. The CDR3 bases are TGTGCCAGCAGTGAAGGGAGCTTGGGTAGATACATTCAGTACTTC. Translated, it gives CASSEGSLGRYIQYF. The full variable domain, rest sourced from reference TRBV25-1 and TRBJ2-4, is EADIYQTPRYLVIGTGKKITLECSQTMGHDKMYWYQQDPGMELHLIHYSYGVNSTEKGDLSSESTVSRIRTEHFPLTLESARPSHTSQYLCASSEGSLGRYIQYFGAGTRLSVL.

The CDR3 sequence: CATQDRGHEQYF. The CDR3 coding sequence is TGTGCCACCCAAGACAGGGGCCACGAGCAGTACTTC. The chain recombines TRBV2 with TRBJ2-7, with TRBD1 matching 8 bases. The CDR3 loop spans 12 amino acids. Germline loops: CDR1 SNHLY, CDR2 FYNNEI. Unmatched junction bases numbered 7, after V lost 10 bases and J lost 5 bases. Full variable domain (remainder filled in from reference TRBV2 and TRBJ2-7): EPEVTQTPSHQVTQMGQEVILRCVPISNHLYFYWYRQILGQKVEFLVSFYNNEISEKSEIFDDQFSVERPDGSNFTLKIRSTKLEDSAMYFCATQDRGHEQYFGPGTRLTVT.

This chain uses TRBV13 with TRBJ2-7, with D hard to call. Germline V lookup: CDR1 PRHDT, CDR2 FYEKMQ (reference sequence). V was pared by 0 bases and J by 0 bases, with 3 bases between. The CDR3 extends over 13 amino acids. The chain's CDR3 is CASSLGSSYEQYF. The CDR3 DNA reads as TGTGCCAGCAGCTTAGGCAGCTCCTACGAGCAGTACTTC.

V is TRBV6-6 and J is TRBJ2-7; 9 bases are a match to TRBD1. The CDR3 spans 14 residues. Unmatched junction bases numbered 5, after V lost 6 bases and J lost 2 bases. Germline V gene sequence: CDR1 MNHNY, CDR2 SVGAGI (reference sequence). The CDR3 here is CASSLQGAPYEQYF. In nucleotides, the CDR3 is TGTGCCAGCAGCCTACAGGGGGCGCCCTACGAGCAGTACTTC.

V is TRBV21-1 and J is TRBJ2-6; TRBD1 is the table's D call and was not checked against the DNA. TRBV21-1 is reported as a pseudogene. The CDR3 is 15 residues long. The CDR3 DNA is TGTGCCAGCAGATTCTTGGATGGGCAGGCCAACGTCCTGACTTTC. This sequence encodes CASRFLDGQANVLTF.

CDR3 sequence (DNA): TGTGCCAGCACCACCGGATTAAACCCTCGGGAGCTAATGTGGAATCGGTACTTC. Translating gives CASTTGLNPRELMWNRYF. The V gene is TRBV2, the J gene TRBJ2-7, with TRBD2 as a possible D gene (6 bases). The CDR3 spans 18 residues. Trimming took off 7 bases at V and 12 bases at J, with 37 bases between the two ends. Germline lookup yields CDR1 SNHLY and CDR2 FYNNEI.

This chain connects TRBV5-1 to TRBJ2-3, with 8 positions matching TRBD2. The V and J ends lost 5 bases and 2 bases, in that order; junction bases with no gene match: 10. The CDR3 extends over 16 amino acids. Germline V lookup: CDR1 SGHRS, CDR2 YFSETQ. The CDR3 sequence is CASSSRGGRFTDTQYF. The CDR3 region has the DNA TGCGCCAGCAGTTCTCGGGGGGGCCGCTTCACAGATACGCAGTATTTT.

CDR3 region: CASSRTGTSGSHEQFF. As DNA, the CDR3 is TGTGCCAGCAGCCGCACCGGGACTAGCGGGAGTCATGAGCAGTTCTTC. The chain joins TRBV7-3 to TRBJ2-1, with 14 bases lining up with TRBD2. Germline V gene lookup returns CDR1 SGHTA and CDR2 FQGTGA. V lost 5 bases and J lost 8; bases outside the gene matches: 8. The CDR3 length is 16 residues. Full variable domain (remainder filled in from reference TRBV7-3 and TRBJ2-1): GAGVSQTPSNKVTEKGKYVELRCDPISGHTALYWYRQSLGQGPEFLIYFQGTGAADDSGLPNDRFFAVRPEGSVSTLKIQRTERGDSAVYLCASSRTGTSGSHEQFFGPGTRLTVL.

The chain's CDR3 is CASSSSGTGSYEQYF. The DNA for the CDR3 is TGTGCCAGCAGTTCCTCCGGGACAGGCTCCTACGAGCAGTACTTC. The chain employs TRBV28 and TRBJ2-7; 8 nucleotides match TRBD1. Germline values: CDR1 MDHEN, CDR2 SYDVKM. V lost 4 bases, J lost 0 bases, and 5 bases stayed unmatched. The CDR3 is 15 residues long.

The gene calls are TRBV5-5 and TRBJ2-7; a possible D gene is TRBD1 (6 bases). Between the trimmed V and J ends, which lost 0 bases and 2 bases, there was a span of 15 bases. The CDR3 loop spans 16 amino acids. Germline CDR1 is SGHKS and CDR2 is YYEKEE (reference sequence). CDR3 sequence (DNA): TGTGCCAGCAGCTTGGCCGTTGGGGGCGAGACCTACGAGCAGTACTTC. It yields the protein CASSLAVGGETYEQYF.

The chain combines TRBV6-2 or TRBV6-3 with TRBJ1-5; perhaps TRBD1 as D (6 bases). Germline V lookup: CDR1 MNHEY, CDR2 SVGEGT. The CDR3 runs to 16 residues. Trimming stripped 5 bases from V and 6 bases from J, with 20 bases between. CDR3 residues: CASSAQGPWVSQPQHF. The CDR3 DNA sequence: TGTGCCAGCAGTGCACAGGGTCCGTGGGTGAGTCAGCCCCAGCATTTT.

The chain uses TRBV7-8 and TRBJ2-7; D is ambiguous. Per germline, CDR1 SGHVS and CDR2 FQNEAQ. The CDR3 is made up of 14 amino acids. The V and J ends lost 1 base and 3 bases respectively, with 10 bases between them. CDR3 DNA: TGTGCCAGCAGCTTAGGCCCAGAAGACTACGAGCAGTACTTC. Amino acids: CASSLGPEDYEQYF.

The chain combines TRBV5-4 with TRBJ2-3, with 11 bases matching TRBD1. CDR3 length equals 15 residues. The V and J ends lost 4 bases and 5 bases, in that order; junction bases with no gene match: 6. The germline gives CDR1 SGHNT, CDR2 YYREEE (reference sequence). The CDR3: CASSKDRGQVDTQYF. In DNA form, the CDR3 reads TGTGCCAGCAGCAAGGACAGGGGGCAAGTAGATACGCAGTATTTT.

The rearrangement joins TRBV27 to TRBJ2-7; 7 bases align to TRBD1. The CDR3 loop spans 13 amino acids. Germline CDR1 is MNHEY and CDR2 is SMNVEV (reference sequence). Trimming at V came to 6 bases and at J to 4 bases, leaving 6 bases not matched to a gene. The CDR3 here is CASRMTGKYEQYF. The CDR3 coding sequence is TGTGCCAGCAGGATGACAGGGAAGTACGAGCAGTACTTC.

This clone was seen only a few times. In nucleotides, the CDR3 is TGTGCCACCAGCCTAGGCCGGCTTTCTTACGAGCAGTACTTC. It codes for CATSLGRLSYEQYF. The chain employs TRBV15 and TRBJ2-7; D is unresolved. Germline loops: CDR1 LNHNV, CDR2 YYDKDF (reference sequence). This CDR3 contains 14 residues. The V end lost 5 bases, the J end lost 4 bases, and 15 bases lay between the germline ends.

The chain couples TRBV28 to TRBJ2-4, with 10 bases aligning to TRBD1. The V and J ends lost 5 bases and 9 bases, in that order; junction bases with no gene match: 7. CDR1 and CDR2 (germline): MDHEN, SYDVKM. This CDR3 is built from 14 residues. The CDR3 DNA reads TGTGCCAGCAGTCCAGGACAGGGGGTAGGCATTCAGTACTTC. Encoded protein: CASSPGQGVGIQYF.

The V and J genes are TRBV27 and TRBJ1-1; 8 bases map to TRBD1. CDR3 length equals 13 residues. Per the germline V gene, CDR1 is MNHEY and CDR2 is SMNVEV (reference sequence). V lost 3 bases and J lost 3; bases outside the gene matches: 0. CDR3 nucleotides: TGTGCCAGCAGTTTGGACAGGGACACTGAAGCTTTCTTT. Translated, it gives CASSLDRDTEAFF.

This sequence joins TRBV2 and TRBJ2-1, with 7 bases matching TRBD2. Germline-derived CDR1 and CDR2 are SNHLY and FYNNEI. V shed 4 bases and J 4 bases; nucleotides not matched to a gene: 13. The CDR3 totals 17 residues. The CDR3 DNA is TGTGCCAGCAGTGTTCACAGAGACGGGAGGTTTTACAATGAGCAGTTCTTC. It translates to CASSVHRDGRFYNEQFF.

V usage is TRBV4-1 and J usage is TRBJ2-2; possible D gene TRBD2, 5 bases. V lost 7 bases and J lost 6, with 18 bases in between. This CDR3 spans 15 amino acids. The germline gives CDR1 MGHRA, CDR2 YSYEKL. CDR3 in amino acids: CASNPSRGFPGELFF. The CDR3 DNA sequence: TGCGCCAGCAACCCCTCTCGGGGTTTCCCCGGGGAGCTGTTTTTT.

The CDR3 nucleotides read TGCGCCAGCAGTGAGTCGAATTGGTCCGAGGGCTATCAGCCCCAGCATTTT. Protein sequence: CASSESNWSEGYQPQHF. The rearrangement joins TRBV10-1 to TRBJ1-5; D remains unclear. Germline loops: CDR1 WNHNN, CDR2 SYGVQD (reference sequence). The CDR3 consists of 17 residues. V was shortened by 0 bases and J by 5 bases, with 17 bases between the two germline ends.

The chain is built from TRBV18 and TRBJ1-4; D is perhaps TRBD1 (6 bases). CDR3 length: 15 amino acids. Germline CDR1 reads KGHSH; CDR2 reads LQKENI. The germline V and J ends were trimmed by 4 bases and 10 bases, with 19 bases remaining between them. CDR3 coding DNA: TGTGCCAGCTCACAGGACAGCGAGGGTGTGGGAAAACTGTTTTTT. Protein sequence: CASSQDSEGVGKLFF.

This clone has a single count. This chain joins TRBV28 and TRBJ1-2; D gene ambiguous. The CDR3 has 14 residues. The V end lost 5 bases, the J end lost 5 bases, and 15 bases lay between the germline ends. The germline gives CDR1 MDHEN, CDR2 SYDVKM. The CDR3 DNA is TGTGCCAGCAGTCCACCAATAGCTCGGTATGGCTACACCTTC. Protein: CASSPPIARYGYTF.

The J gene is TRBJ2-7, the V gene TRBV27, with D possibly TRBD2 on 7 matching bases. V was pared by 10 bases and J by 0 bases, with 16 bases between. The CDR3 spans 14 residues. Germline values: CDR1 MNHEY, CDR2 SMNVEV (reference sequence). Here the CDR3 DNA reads TGTGCCACCTCCGGGGGGCCCCCCTCCTACGAGCAGTACTTC. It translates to CATSGGPPSYEQYF.

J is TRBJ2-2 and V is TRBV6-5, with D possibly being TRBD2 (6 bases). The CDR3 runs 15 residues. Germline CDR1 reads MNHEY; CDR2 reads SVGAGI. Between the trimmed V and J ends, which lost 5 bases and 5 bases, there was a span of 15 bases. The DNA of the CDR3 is TGTGCCAGCAGTCGCCTCTTAGCGGAGACCGGGGAGCTGTTTTTT. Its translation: CASSRLLAETGELFF.

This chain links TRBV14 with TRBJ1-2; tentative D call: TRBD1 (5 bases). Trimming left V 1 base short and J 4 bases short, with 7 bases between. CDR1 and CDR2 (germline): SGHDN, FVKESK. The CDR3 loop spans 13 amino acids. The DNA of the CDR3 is TGTGCCAGCAGCCAAGTACAGGTCTATGGCTACACCTTC. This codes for CASSQVQVYGYTF.

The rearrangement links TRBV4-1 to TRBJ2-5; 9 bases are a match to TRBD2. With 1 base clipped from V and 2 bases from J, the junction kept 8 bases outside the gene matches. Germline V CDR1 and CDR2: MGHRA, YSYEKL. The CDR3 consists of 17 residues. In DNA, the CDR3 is TGCGCCAGCAGCCAAGGGTCGGCTAGCGGGACGCAAGAGACCCAGTACTTC. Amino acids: CASSQGSASGTQETQYF.

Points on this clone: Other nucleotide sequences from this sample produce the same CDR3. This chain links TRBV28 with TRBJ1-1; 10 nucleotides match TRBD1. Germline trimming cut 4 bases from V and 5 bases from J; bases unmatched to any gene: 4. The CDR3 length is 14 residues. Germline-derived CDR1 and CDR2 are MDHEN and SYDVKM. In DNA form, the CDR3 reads TGTGCCAGCAGTTCGACAGGGGGCAGAACTGAAGCTTTCTTT. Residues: CASSSTGGRTEAFF.